This T cell receptor beta chain was identified during a study of blood T cell repertoires in COVID-19. Study overall: T cells, B-cell-depleted T cells, or PBMCs provided the cDNA or gDNA that served as material.

In the source study's methods: Counts of nucleated cells, estimated from reference gene primer amplification, were obtained. The method was immunoSEQ multiplex PCR; TCRdb's version includes in-frame clones alone and lacks a portion of them. That table gives V, J and clone size, and the DNA gave D and trimming. The sample yields about 120,000 clones, 70% to 85% seen once. Sequencing was done on a sample of peripheral blood. The sequence derives from a middle-aged man with acute or convalescent COVID-19.

CDR3 sequence: CASSLTNSITDTQYF. As DNA, the CDR3 is TGTGCCAGCAGCTTAACGAACAGTATCACAGATACGCAGTATTTT. This chain connects TRBV7-3 to TRBJ2-3; D is uncertain. V was shortened by 0 bases and J by 2 bases, with 9 bases between the two germline ends. The CDR3 extends over 15 amino acids. CDR1 and CDR2 (germline): SGHTA, FQGTGA.